Included here is one T cell receptor (beta chain) sequence, with context. Antigen specificity is unknown. Germline CDR1 ENHRY, CDR2 SYGVKD. CDR3 length equals 15 residues. The V end was cut by 0 bases, the J end by 4 bases, with 12 bases between. The data originate from a study of cytomegalovirus exposure and HLA in healthy donors. Study findings and constraints: Exclusion as indistinguishable affected some V segments, including TRBV6-2 and TRBV6-3. Across donors, presence/absence analyses took sequencing depth to be roughly uniform.

PCR involved 60 Vbeta and 13 Jbeta primers. Assay: immunoSEQ multiplex PCR; the TCRdb copy retains only in-frame clones and omits some. There are 100,000 to 150,000 clones in the sample; over 60% occur only once, and less than 3.5% lies in the top ten. The sequence was obtained from a woman aged 40 to 50 in good health and CMV-seropositive. This chain connects TRBV10-3 to TRBJ1-1, with D perhaps TRBD1 (5 bases). Sequenced sample: PBMCs. The CDR3 spells CAISESGRAVTEAFF. The CDR3 DNA follows: TGTGCCATCAGTGAGTCGGGCAGGGCGGTCACTGAAGCTTTCTTT.